The sequence of this TCR beta chain was determined in a study of blood T cell repertoires in COVID-19. Study summary: The study drew acute and convalescent COVID-19 samples from the United States, Italy and Spain.

The CDR3 runs to 16 residues. V dropped 0 bases and J dropped 6; count of bases not matched to a gene: 7. CDR1 is ENHRY and CDR2 is SYGVKD in the germline V gene. Those enrolled, adults aged roughly 18 to 100 years, came from 24 US areas. Which cohort a participant joined came from the clinical history participants gave. Original data processing: Amplification from reference gene primers served as the basis for estimated nucleated cell counts. The repertoire was sequenced with immunoSEQ multiplex PCR; TCRdb's copy has only in-frame clones and lacks some. Clonal size and the V and J genes are those of that table, whereas D and trimming came from the DNA. The top ten clones hold around 1.8% of a sample with around 250,000 clones, roughly 85% of them seen once.

The sequencing sample was made of PBMCs or T cells enriched from blood (not recorded which). The sequence derives from a woman in her fifties or sixties who had recovered from COVID-19. The V gene is TRBV10-3, the J gene TRBJ2-7; 11 bases align to TRBD1. Here the CDR3 DNA reads TGTGCCATCAGTGAGTCGACCGGACAGGGGGCGGGCGAGCAGTACTTC. Amino acid sequence: CAISESTGQGAGEQYF.